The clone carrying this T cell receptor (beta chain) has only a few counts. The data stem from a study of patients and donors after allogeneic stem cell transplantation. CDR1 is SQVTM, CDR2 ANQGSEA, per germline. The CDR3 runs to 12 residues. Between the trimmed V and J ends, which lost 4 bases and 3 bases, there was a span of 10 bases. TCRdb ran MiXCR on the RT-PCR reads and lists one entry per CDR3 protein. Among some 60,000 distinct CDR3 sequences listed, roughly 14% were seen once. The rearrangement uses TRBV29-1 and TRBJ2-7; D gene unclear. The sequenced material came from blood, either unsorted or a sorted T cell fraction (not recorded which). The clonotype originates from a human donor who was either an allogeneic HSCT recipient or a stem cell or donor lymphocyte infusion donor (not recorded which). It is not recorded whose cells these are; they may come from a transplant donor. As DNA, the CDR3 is TGCAGCGTTGTTGACTTAGTCTACGAGCAGTACTTC. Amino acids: CSVVDLVYEQYF.